The 20 T cell receptor beta chains below all came from one sample that was sequenced in a study of CD8+CD57+ T cells in acquired aplastic anemia. TCR beta VDJ combinations and CDR3 sequences were profiled from genomic DNA. MiXCR was run by TCRdb on the reads, yielding one entry per CDR3 protein. This repertoire shows around 180,000 distinct CDR3 sequences, approximately 60% found once; its top ten account for 45% to 55%. Sequenced: sorted CD4+, CD8+, or CD8+CD57+ T cells (not recorded which) from PBMCs. The receptor source for this set is a human donor in good health.

In regard to this clonotype: Mismatch with germline at one junction end may stem from a read error. The chain links TRBV20-1 to TRBJ2-7; D is perhaps TRBD1 or TRBD2 (5 bases each). The CDR3 length is 13 residues. Germline loops: CDR1 DFQATT, CDR2 SNEGSKA (reference sequence). CDR3 coding DNA: TGCAATGCTTTCCGGGACCCCTCCTACGAGCAGTACTTC. Translation: CNAFRDPSYEQYF.

This chain joins TRBV7-8 and TRBJ1-2; D not resolved. V was shortened by 3 bases and J by 2 bases, with 7 bases between the two germline ends. This CDR3 has 13 amino acids. Germline assignment: CDR1 SGHVS and CDR2 FQNEAQ. This CDR3 is CASSLAQNYGYTF. In nucleotides, the CDR3 is TGTGCCAGCAGCTTGGCGCAGAACTATGGCTACACCTTC.

This clonotype was counted between two and nine times. The rearrangement links TRBV6-4 to TRBJ2-3; the D is unclear. The CDR3 is made up of 14 amino acids. The germline gives CDR1 MRHNA, CDR2 SNTAGT. V lost 7 bases to trimming and J lost 3 bases, with 14 bases between them. The DNA of the CDR3 is TGTGCCAGCACCTATAGACTGGGGACAGATACGCAGTATTTT. Translated, it gives CASTYRLGTDTQYF.

This clonotype was found many times. The rearrangement links TRBV29-1 to TRBJ2-7, with 8 positions matching TRBD2. V shed 4 bases and J 1 base; nucleotides not matched to a gene: 3. Germline CDR1 SQVTM, CDR2 ANQGSEA. The CDR3 loop spans 13 amino acids. CDR3 coding DNA: TGCAGCGTTGGTCTAGCGGGTTCCTACGAGCAGTACTTC. Amino acids: CSVGLAGSYEQYF.

On this clonotype: A much more abundant neighbour one base away suggests this may be a read error. The chain uses TRBV6-4 and TRBJ2-7; 7 nucleotides match TRBD2. The CDR3 length is 14 residues. CDR1 and CDR2 from the germline V gene are MRHNA and SNTAGT. The junction had 13 bases not matched to a gene; V was cut back by 7 bases and J by 7 bases. The CDR3 DNA follows: TGTGCCAGCAATACCCATTTCCCCGGGAGGGAGCAGTACTTC. Amino acid sequence: CASNTHFPGREQYF.

In its sample, this clonotype was seen a few times. The gene calls are TRBV10-3 and TRBJ1-5; TRBD1 matches 7 bases. Trimming at V came to 5 bases and at J to 2 bases, leaving 9 bases not matched to a gene. The CDR3 contains 16 residues. Germline CDR1 ENHRY, CDR2 SYGVKD. CDR3 region: CAISQGTARGNQPQHF. The CDR3 DNA reads as TGTGCCATCAGTCAGGGGACAGCGAGGGGCAATCAGCCCCAGCATTTT.

The gene calls are TRBV13 and TRBJ2-3; D unclear. The V gene's germline CDR1 is PRHDT and CDR2 FYEKMQ (reference sequence). Trimming took 5 bases from V and 7 from J, leaving 19 bases between them. The CDR3 totals 15 residues. The CDR3 loop is CASSARTPIAHTQYF. For the CDR3, the DNA is TGTGCCAGCAGCGCCCGGACGCCAATCGCCCATACGCAGTATTTT.

The CDR3 DNA follows: TGTGCCATCACCCTGGGACAAGGAAACACTGAAGCTTTCTTT. It yields the protein CAITLGQGNTEAFF. The V gene is TRBV10-3, the J gene TRBJ1-1, with D possibly being TRBD1 (6 bases). CDR3 length: 14 amino acids. Germline V gene data show CDR1 as ENHRY and CDR2 as SYGVKD. V lost 7 bases and J lost 2, with 14 bases in between.

V usage is TRBV12-3 or TRBV12-4 and J usage is TRBJ1-4, with D unresolved. Trimming removed 5 bases at V and 7 bases at J, with 11 bases between. This CDR3 comprises 13 residues. As DNA, the CDR3 is TGTGCCAGCAGTCTGAGAGAGCGTGAAAAACTGTTTTTT. Protein product: CASSLREREKLFF.

The rearrangement links TRBV20-1 to TRBJ2-3, with 8 bases aligning to TRBD2. V lost 2 bases, J lost 4 bases, and 8 bases stayed unmatched. Germline CDR1 reads DFQATT; CDR2 reads SNEGSKA (reference sequence). The CDR3 spans 15 residues. CDR3 protein: CSARKGTGGSDTQYF. Here the CDR3 DNA reads TGCAGTGCTAGAAAGGGGACGGGGGGGTCAGATACGCAGTATTTT.

This clonotype was picked up many times. V and J are TRBV4-2 and TRBJ2-7; D is unresolved. CDR1 LGHNA and CDR2 YNFKEQ come from the germline V gene. V was cut by 2 bases and J by 6 bases, with 5 bases left in between. CDR3 length: 11 residues. The CDR3 here is CASSQYGEQYF. The CDR3 nucleotides are TGTGCCAGCAGCCAATACGGCGAGCAGTACTTC.

The V call is TRBV7-9, the J call TRBJ2-7, with D unresolved. This CDR3 comprises 17 residues. Trimming cost V 1 base and J 3 bases, with 19 bases left between them. CDR1 and CDR2 (germline): SEHNR, FQNEAQ (reference sequence). Here the CDR3 reads CASSLETRGSQYYEQYF. The CDR3 DNA reads TGTGCCAGCAGCTTAGAAACGCGCGGCAGCCAATACTACGAGCAGTACTTC. Using reference TRBV7-9 and TRBJ2-7 for the parts outside the CDR3, the full variable domain is DTGVSQNPRHKITKRGQNVTFRCDPISEHNRLYWYRQTLGQGPEFLTYFQNEAQLEKSRLLSDRFSAERPKGSFSTLEIQRTEQGDSAMYLCASSLETRGSQYYEQYFGPGTRLTVT.

This clonotype was counted at least ten times. This rearrangement joins TRBV24-1 to TRBJ2-2, with no clear D. The CDR3 covers 9 residues. Germline CDR1 is KGHDR and CDR2 is SFDVKD. The CDR3 sequence is CANTGELFF. For the CDR3, the DNA is TGTGCGAACACCGGGGAGCTGTTTTTT.

The chain joins TRBV29-1 to TRBJ1-2, with TRBD1 matching 7 bases. The CDR3 is 14 amino acids. Germline V gives CDR1 SQVTM, CDR2 ANQGSEA. Germline trimming cut 1 base from V and 3 bases from J; bases unmatched to any gene: 5. The CDR3 here is CSVEGRTGDYGYTF. In DNA, the CDR3 is TGCAGCGTTGAAGGTCGCACAGGGGACTATGGCTACACCTTC.

The sample holds a few counts of this clonotype. J is TRBJ1-5 and V is TRBV19; tentatively, D is TRBD1 (5 bases). The germline V gene has CDR1 LNHDA and CDR2 SQIVND (reference sequence). The V end lost 6 bases, the J end lost 1 base, and 10 bases lay between the germline ends. This CDR3 is built from 14 residues. CDR3: CASSLRDSNQPQHF. Here the CDR3 DNA reads TGTGCCAGTAGCCTCCGGGACAGCAATCAGCCCCAGCATTTT.

V and J are TRBV5-1 and TRBJ2-3; D is unclear. Per the germline V gene, CDR1 is SGHRS and CDR2 is YFSETQ. This CDR3 is built from 14 residues. The germline V and J ends were trimmed by 4 bases and 5 bases, with 14 bases remaining between them. Here the CDR3 reads CASSVEDQGDTQYF. The CDR3 nucleotides are TGCGCCAGCAGCGTTGAAGATCAAGGAGATACGCAGTATTTT.

The chain recombines TRBV25-1 with TRBJ2-1; 9 nucleotides match TRBD1. V trimming: 4 bases; J trimming: 9 bases; junction bases outside the gene matches: 4. Germline V gene sequence: CDR1 MGHDK, CDR2 SYGVNS. This CDR3 comprises 13 residues. This CDR3 is CASSADRGGEQFF. CDR3 coding DNA: TGTGCCAGCAGTGCCGACAGGGGGGGTGAGCAGTTCTTC.

The chain couples TRBV9 to TRBJ1-1; tentatively, D is TRBD1 (5 bases). The CDR3 runs to 15 residues. The germline V gene encodes CDR1 SGDLS and CDR2 YYNGEE. V lost 0 bases to trimming and J lost 4 bases, with 13 bases between them. The CDR3 DNA is TGTGCCAGCAGCGTAGCTGACAGTCCCGGCACTGAAGCTTTCTTT. It yields the protein CASSVADSPGTEAFF.

The chain combines TRBV24-1 with TRBJ1-2, with TRBD1 matching over 7 bases. J was trimmed by 8 bases and V by 5 bases; bases with no gene match: 13. Per the germline V gene, CDR1 is KGHDR and CDR2 is SFDVKD. This CDR3 comprises 15 residues. CDR3: CATSGTYTGVGGYTF. CDR3 nucleotide sequence: TGTGCCACCAGTGGCACCTATACAGGGGTAGGAGGCTACACCTTC.

This clonotype was recorded a few times. The chain joins TRBV2 to TRBJ1-6; TRBD1 is a possible D gene (5 bases). The V gene's germline CDR1 is SNHLY and CDR2 FYNNEI. Trimming removed 3 bases from V and 9 bases from J, with 9 bases in between. This CDR3 is built from 13 residues. The CDR3 DNA is TGTGCCAGCAGTGAGGCTGGGGCTTCACCCCTCCACTTT. This codes for CASSEAGASPLHF.